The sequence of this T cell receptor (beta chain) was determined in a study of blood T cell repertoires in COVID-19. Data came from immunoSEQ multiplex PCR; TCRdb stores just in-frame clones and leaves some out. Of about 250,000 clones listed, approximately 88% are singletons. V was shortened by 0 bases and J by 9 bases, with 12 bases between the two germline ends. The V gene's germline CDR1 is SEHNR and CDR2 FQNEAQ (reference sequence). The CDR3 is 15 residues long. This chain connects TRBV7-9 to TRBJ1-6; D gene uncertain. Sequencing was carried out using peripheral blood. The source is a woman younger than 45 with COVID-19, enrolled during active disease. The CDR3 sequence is CASSLAREVGSPLHF. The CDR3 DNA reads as TGTGCCAGCAGCTTAGCTCGGGAGGTCGGTTCACCCCTCCACTTT.